One sample yielded the 24 T cell receptor beta chains listed below, sequenced in a study of blood T cell repertoires in COVID-19. The data were produced by immunoSEQ multiplex PCR, yet TCRdb's version contains in-frame clones alone and is incomplete. In the table there are roughly 120,000 clones, approximately 87% of which are singletons. The sequenced sample consisted of peripheral blood. The source is a man aged 70-80 years who had recovered from COVID-19.

The chain links TRBV3-1 (or the pseudogene TRBV3-2) to TRBJ2-3; 15 positions agree with TRBD2. Losses at the gene ends were 7 bases for V and 2 bases for J; bases not matched to a gene: 7. This CDR3 is built from 17 residues. Looked up from germline, CDR1 is LGHDT and CDR2 is YNNKEL (reference sequence). CDR3 sequence: CASTSGLAGGTTDTQYF. In DNA, the CDR3 is TGTGCCAGCACCTCCGGACTAGCGGGAGGGACCACAGATACGCAGTATTTT.

The chain carries TRBV9 and TRBJ1-3; possible D gene TRBD1, 6 bases. Looked up from germline, CDR1 is SGDLS and CDR2 is YYNGEE. Trimming stripped 4 bases from V and 3 bases from J, with 11 bases between. The CDR3 extends over 14 amino acids. The CDR3 spells CASSLRGFGNTIYF. DNA of the CDR3: TGTGCCAGCAGCCTAAGGGGGTTTGGAAACACCATATATTTT.

This clone was seen a handful of times. V and J are TRBV2 and TRBJ1-5; 7 nucleotides align to TRBD1. The germline gives CDR1 SNHLY, CDR2 FYNNEI. The CDR3 spans 13 residues. V lost 6 bases, J lost 9 bases, and 8 bases stayed unmatched. CDR3 loop: CASSYEQGLPQHF. Here the CDR3 DNA reads TGTGCCAGCAGCTACGAACAGGGGCTGCCCCAGCATTTT.

This chain connects TRBV28 to TRBJ1-5; weak D call: TRBD1 (5 bases). Germline V gene sequence: CDR1 MDHEN, CDR2 SYDVKM. V lost 3 bases and J 1 base, leaving 13 bases between the germline ends. This CDR3 is built from 16 residues. Here the CDR3 DNA reads TGTGCCAGCAGTTTTATCTCCAGGGCCAGCAATCAGCCCCAGCATTTT. Protein product: CASSFISRASNQPQHF.

The chain joins TRBV7-2 to TRBJ2-7, with TRBD1 as a possible D gene (5 bases). V shed 2 bases and J shed 0 bases, with 11 bases lying between them. CDR1 is SGHTA and CDR2 is FQGNSA in the germline V gene. CDR3 length: 15 amino acids. CDR3 DNA sequence: TGTGCCAGCAGCTTACAGACAGCAAGCTCCTACGAGCAGTACTTC. Translation gives CASSLQTASSYEQYF.

The genes are TRBV7-3 and TRBJ2-7; D possibly corresponds to TRBD1 (5 bases). Trimming removed 5 bases at V and 4 bases at J, with 18 bases between. Germline CDR1 SGHTA, CDR2 FQGTGA. The CDR3 is made up of 15 amino acids. CDR3 residues: CASSPGPGKTYEQYF. CDR3 sequence (DNA): TGTGCCAGCAGCCCAGGGCCAGGGAAGACGTACGAGCAGTACTTC. The full variable domain, with the rest looked up from reference TRBV7-3 and TRBJ2-7, is GAGVSQTPSNKVTEKGKYVELRCDPISGHTALYWYRQSLGQGPEFLIYFQGTGAADDSGLPNDRFFAVRPEGSVSTLKIQRTERGDSAVYLCASSPGPGKTYEQYFGPGTRLTVT.

Comment on this clone: Other DNA sequences in the sample encode the same CDR3. The V and J genes are TRBV7-9 and TRBJ2-7; the match to TRBD1 covers 10 bases. Unmatched junction bases numbered 4, after V lost 3 bases and J lost 2 bases. Germline V gene sequence: CDR1 SEHNR, CDR2 FQNEAQ (reference sequence). This CDR3 is built from 15 residues. Written as DNA, the CDR3 is TGTGCCAGCAGCTTCGACAGGGGGCGCCCCTACGAGCAGTACTTC. It specifies CASSFDRGRPYEQYF.

Ten or more counts support this clone. This chain connects TRBV9 to TRBJ1-6, with D uncertain. V gave up 1 base and J gave up 5 bases, with 10 bases separating them. The CDR3 loop spans 15 amino acids. Germline CDR1 SGDLS, CDR2 YYNGEE. CDR3 DNA: TGTGCCAGCAGCGTATCAACAGCAAATAATTCACCCCTCCACTTT. This sequence encodes CASSVSTANNSPLHF.

The CDR3 DNA follows: TGTGCCAGCAGTTACTTGACAGGGGGGAAGGCGTATGGCTACACCTTC. It encodes CASSYLTGGKAYGYTF. This chain uses TRBV6-5 with TRBJ1-2; 9 bases agree with TRBD1. V gave up 1 base and J gave up 5 bases; unmatched junction bases: 8. The CDR3 extends over 16 amino acids. Germline-derived CDR1 and CDR2 are MNHEY and SVGAGI.

This clone was observed once. The chain combines TRBV18 with TRBJ2-3; 7 bases map to TRBD1. This CDR3 comprises 13 residues. The germline gives CDR1 KGHSH, CDR2 LQKENI. Losses at the gene ends were 3 bases for V and 4 bases for J; bases not matched to a gene: 1. CDR3 region: CASSPRGPDTQYF. CDR3 sequence (DNA): TGTGCCAGCTCACCGAGGGGGCCAGATACGCAGTATTTT.

The chain is built from TRBV6-2 or TRBV6-3 and TRBJ1-2; D is perhaps TRBD1 (6 bases). CDR1 is MNHEY, CDR2 SVGEGT, per germline. V lost 5 bases and J 8 bases, leaving 15 bases between the germline ends. This CDR3 comprises 13 residues. CDR3 bases: TGTGCCAGCAGTCAAACAGGGTACGGGGGCTACACCTTC. Its translation is CASSQTGYGGYTF.

The chain is built from TRBV6-6 and TRBJ2-7; D uncertain. The V end was cut by 5 bases, the J end by 5 bases, with 13 bases between. Looked up from germline, CDR1 is MNHNY and CDR2 is SVGAGI (reference sequence). This CDR3 contains 13 residues. CDR3 amino acids: CASSHSGANEQYF. The CDR3 DNA reads TGTGCCAGCAGTCATTCCGGTGCGAACGAGCAGTACTTC.

The V gene is TRBV6-5, the J gene TRBJ2-7; D is possibly TRBD2 (5 bases). V lost 2 bases and J 6 bases, leaving 11 bases between the germline ends. Looked up from germline, CDR1 is MNHEY and CDR2 is SVGAGI. The length of the CDR3 is 13 residues. DNA of the CDR3: TGTGCCAGCAGTTACGCAGGAGCGGTCGAGCAGTACTTC. Residues: CASSYAGAVEQYF.

The CDR3 loop reads CATSEESWATQYF. The CDR3 DNA reads TGTGCCACCAGTGAAGAAAGTTGGGCTACGCAGTATTTT. The V call is TRBV24-1, the J call TRBJ2-3; D gene ambiguous. The CDR3 length is 13 residues. The ends were cut back, 4 bases at V and 8 bases at J, with 12 bases in the middle. Germline CDR1 and CDR2: KGHDR and SFDVKD.

V and J are TRBV3-1 (or the pseudogene TRBV3-2) and TRBJ2-3; no reliable D call. Germline V CDR1 and CDR2: LGHDT, YNNKEL (reference sequence). The CDR3 runs 13 residues. The V end was cut by 2 bases, the J end by 3 bases, with 6 bases between. CDR3 in amino acids: CASSQSGTDTQYF. The CDR3 DNA sequence: TGTGCCAGCAGCCAATCAGGAACAGATACGCAGTATTTT.

The chain has TRBV7-9 and TRBJ1-2, with 11 positions matching TRBD1. The V gene end was trimmed by 4 bases and the J gene end by 5 bases; junction bases not matched to a gene: 9. Germline-derived CDR1 and CDR2 are SEHNR and FQNEAQ (reference sequence). The CDR3 spans 16 residues. CDR3 nucleotides: TGTGCCAGCAGCTCCGTGAGGACAGGGGGCAGGTATGGCTACACCTTC. The encoded protein is CASSSVRTGGRYGYTF.

The V call is TRBV18, the J call TRBJ2-3, with TRBD2 as a possible D gene (6 bases). CDR3 size: 15 residues. V was trimmed by 0 bases and J by 0 bases, leaving 7 bases between them. From germline, CDR1 is KGHSH and CDR2 LQKENI. Here the CDR3 reads CASSPPAGSTDTQYF. The CDR3 DNA reads TGTGCCAGCTCACCACCCGCGGGGAGCACAGATACGCAGTATTTT. The full variable domain, completed using reference TRBV18 and TRBJ2-3, is NAGVMQNPRHLVRRRGQEARLRCSPMKGHSHVYWYRQLPEEGLKFMVYLQKENIIDESGMPKERFSAEFPKEGPSILRIQQVVRGDSAAYFCASSPPAGSTDTQYFGPGTRLTVL.

The rearrangement links TRBV30 to TRBJ1-1, with a possible D match to TRBD1 (5 bases). CDR1 is GTSNPN, CDR2 SVGIG, per germline (reference sequence). V lost 3 bases and J lost 10, with 12 bases in between. This CDR3 has 11 residues. The CDR3 reads CAWSPGLGAFF. CDR3 bases: TGTGCCTGGAGCCCGGGACTCGGAGCTTTCTTT. The full variable domain, its missing parts supplied by reference TRBV30 and TRBJ1-1, is SQTIHQWPATLVQPVGSPLSLECTVEGTSNPNLYWYRQAAGRGLQLLFYSVGIGQISSEVPQNLSASRPQDRQFILSSKKLLLSDSGFYLCAWSPGLGAFFGQGTRLTVV.

This chain connects TRBV10-3 to TRBJ1-1; TRBD1 aligns across 8 bases. The trim removed 3 bases at V and 4 bases at J, leaving 4 bases unmatched. The CDR3 is made up of 14 amino acids. Germline assignment: CDR1 ENHRY and CDR2 SYGVKD. CDR3 region: CAISDNRGATEAFF. As DNA, the CDR3 is TGTGCCATCAGTGATAACAGGGGGGCCACTGAAGCTTTCTTT.

The rearrangement links TRBV30 to TRBJ1-1; TRBD1 aligns across 9 bases. CDR1 and CDR2 from the germline V gene are GTSNPN and SVGIG (reference sequence). There are 15 residues in the CDR3. Unmatched junction bases numbered 10, after V lost 5 bases and J lost 3 bases. The CDR3 nucleotides read TGTGCCTGGGAGCGGGGGGGGACAGGGTACACTGAAGCTTTCTTT. Protein product: CAWERGGTGYTEAFF.

V gene TRBV28 combines with J gene TRBJ2-7; TRBD1 aligns across 10 bases. The CDR3 totals 13 residues. The germline V gene has CDR1 MDHEN and CDR2 SYDVKM. V lost 8 bases, J lost 1 base, and 2 bases stayed unmatched. Here the CDR3 DNA reads TGTGCCAGCCGGGACAGGGGATCCTACGAGCAGTACTTC. Translation gives CASRDRGSYEQYF.

The rearrangement joins TRBV11-2 to TRBJ2-7; 9 bases line up with TRBD1. With V trimmed by 5 bases and J by 1 base, 9 bases remained unmatched. The CDR3 is 16 amino acids. The V gene's germline CDR1 is SGHAT and CDR2 FQNNGV. The DNA for the CDR3 is TGTGCCAGCAGCCCTCCGAGGGGACAGGGTTCCTACGAGCAGTACTTC. This encodes CASSPPRGQGSYEQYF.

The chain carries TRBV28 and TRBJ2-7; TRBD2 is a possible D gene (6 bases). The germline V and J ends were trimmed by 3 bases and 0 bases, with 18 bases remaining between them. This CDR3 contains 17 residues. Germline CDR1 MDHEN, CDR2 SYDVKM. CDR3 loop: CASSFHLEGEPSYEQYF. The CDR3 DNA is TGTGCCAGCAGTTTTCACCTGGAGGGCGAACCCTCCTACGAGCAGTACTTC. Variable domain in full (rest from reference TRBV28 and TRBJ2-7): DVKVTQSSRYLVKRTGEKVFLECVQDMDHENMFWYRQDPGLGLRLIYFSYDVKMKEKGDIPEGYSVSREKKERFSLILESASTNQTSMYLCASSFHLEGEPSYEQYFGPGTRLTVT.

J is TRBJ2-1 and V is TRBV27, with 7 bases identical to TRBD1. The CDR3 covers 13 residues. Germline V lookup: CDR1 MNHEY, CDR2 SMNVEV (reference sequence). The V segment lost 5 bases and the J segment 7 bases; nucleotides outside the gene matches: 5. CDR3 nucleotide sequence: TGTGCCAGCAGTCTGACAGGGAAGAATGAGCAGTTCTTC. Translation: CASSLTGKNEQFF.